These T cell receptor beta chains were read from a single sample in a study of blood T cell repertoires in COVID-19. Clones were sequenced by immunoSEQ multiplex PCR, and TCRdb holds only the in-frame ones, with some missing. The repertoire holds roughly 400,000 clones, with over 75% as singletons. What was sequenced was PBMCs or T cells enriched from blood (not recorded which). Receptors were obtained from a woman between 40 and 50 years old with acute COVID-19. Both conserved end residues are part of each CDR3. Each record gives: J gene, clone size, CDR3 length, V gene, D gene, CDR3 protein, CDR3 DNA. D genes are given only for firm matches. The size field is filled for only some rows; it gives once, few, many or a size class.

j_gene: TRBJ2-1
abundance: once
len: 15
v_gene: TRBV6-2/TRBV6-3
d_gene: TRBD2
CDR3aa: CASSTGTISYNEQFF
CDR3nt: TGTGCCAGCAGTACCGGGACTATCTCCTACAATGAGCAGTTCTTC

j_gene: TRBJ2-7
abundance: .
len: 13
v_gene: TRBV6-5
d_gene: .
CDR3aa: CASTDKIYEEQYF
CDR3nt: TGTGCCAGCACGGACAAGATCTACGAAGAGCAGTACTTC

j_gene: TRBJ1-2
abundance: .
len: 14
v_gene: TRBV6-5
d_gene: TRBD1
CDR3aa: CASRGQGATYGYTF
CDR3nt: TGTGCCAGCAGGGGACAGGGGGCGACCTATGGCTACACCTTC

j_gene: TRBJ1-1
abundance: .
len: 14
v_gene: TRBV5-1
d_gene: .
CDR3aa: CASSATGRNTEAFF
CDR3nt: TGCGCCAGCAGCGCGACGGGGAGAAACACTGAAGCTTTCTTT

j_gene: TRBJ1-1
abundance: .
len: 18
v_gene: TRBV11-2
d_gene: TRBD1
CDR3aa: CASSPTYRGPGPDTEAFF
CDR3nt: TGTGCCAGCAGCCCCACCTACAGGGGGCCAGGGCCGGACACTGAAGCTTTCTTT

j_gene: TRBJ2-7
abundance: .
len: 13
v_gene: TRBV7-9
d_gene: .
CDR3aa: CASRPTEIYEQYF
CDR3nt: TGTGCCAGCAGACCTACAGAGATCTACGAGCAGTACTTC

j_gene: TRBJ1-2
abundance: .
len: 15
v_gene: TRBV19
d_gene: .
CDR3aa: CASSTARGGNYGYTF
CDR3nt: TGTGCCAGTAGTACCGCCCGGGGGGGTAACTATGGCTACACCTTC

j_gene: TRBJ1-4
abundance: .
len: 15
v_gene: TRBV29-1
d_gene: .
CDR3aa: CSVDKGGGENEKLFF
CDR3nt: TGCAGCGTTGATAAAGGCGGGGGGGAGAATGAAAAACTGTTTTTT

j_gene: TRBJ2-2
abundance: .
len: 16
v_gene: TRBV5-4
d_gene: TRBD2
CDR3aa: CASSHRGGGYTGELFF
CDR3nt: TGTGCCAGCAGCCACAGAGGCGGGGGGTACACCGGGGAGCTGTTTTTT

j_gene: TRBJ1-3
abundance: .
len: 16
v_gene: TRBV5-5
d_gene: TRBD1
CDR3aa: CASSWDRPSSGNTIYF
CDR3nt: TGTGCCAGCAGCTGGGACAGGCCGAGCTCTGGAAACACCATATATTTT

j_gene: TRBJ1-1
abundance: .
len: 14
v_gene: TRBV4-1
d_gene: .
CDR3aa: CASSHLQGHTEAFF
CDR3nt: TGCGCCAGCAGCCATTTACAGGGTCACACTGAAGCTTTCTTT

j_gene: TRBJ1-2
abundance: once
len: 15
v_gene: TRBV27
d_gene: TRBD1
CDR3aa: CASSHSTGGSYGYTF
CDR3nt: TGTGCCAGCAGTCACTCGACAGGGGGGAGCTATGGCTACACCTTC

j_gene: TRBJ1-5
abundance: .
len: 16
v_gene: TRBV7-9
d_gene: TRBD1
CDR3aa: CASSPKGGQGDQPQHF
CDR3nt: TGTGCCAGCAGCCCAAAAGGGGGACAGGGTGATCAGCCCCAGCATTTT

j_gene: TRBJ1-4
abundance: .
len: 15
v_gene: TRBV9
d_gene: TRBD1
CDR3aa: CASSVGTGEGEKLFF
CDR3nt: TGTGCCAGCAGCGTTGGGACAGGGGAGGGTGAAAAACTGTTTTTT

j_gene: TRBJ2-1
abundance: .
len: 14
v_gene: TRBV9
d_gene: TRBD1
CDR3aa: CASSPGTGRNEQFF
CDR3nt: TGTGCCAGCAGCCCAGGGACAGGGAGGAATGAGCAGTTCTTC

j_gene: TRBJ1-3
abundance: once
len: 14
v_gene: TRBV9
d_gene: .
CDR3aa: CASTDTASGNTIYF
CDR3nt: TGTGCCAGCACCGATACTGCCTCTGGAAACACCATATATTTT

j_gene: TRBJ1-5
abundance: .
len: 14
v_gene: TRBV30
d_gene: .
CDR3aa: CAWSVQQSNQPQHF
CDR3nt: TGTGCCTGGAGTGTACAACAGTCCAATCAGCCCCAGCATTTT

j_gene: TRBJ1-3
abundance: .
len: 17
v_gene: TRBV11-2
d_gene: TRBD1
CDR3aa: CASSLTGGSYSGNTIYF
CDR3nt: TGTGCCAGCAGCTTAACAGGGGGCTCCTACTCTGGAAACACCATATATTTT

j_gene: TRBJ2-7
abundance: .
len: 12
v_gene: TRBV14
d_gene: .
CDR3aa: CASSQERHEQYF
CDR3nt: TGTGCCAGCAGCCAAGAGCGCCACGAGCAGTACTTC

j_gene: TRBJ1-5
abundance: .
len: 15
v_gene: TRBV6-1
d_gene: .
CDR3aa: CASSEQGPSNQPQHF
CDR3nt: TGTGCCAGCAGTGAACAGGGTCCCTCTAATCAGCCCCAGCATTTT

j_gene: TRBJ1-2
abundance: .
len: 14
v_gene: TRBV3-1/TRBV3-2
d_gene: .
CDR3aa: CASSHGGSNYGYTF
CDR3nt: TGTGCCAGCAGCCACGGAGGGAGTAACTATGGCTACACCTTC

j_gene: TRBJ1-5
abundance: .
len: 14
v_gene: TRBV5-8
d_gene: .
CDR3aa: CASSLESGNQPQHF
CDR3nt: TGTGCCAGCAGCTTGGAGAGTGGCAATCAGCCCCAGCATTTT

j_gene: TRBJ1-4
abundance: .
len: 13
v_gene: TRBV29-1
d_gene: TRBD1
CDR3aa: CSVETGTGEKLFF
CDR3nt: TGCAGCGTTGAGACAGGGACAGGAGAAAAACTGTTTTTT

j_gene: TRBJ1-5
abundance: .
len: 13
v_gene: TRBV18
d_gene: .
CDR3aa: CASSPPEAQPQHF
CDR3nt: TGTGCCAGCTCACCACCGGAGGCTCAGCCCCAGCATTTT

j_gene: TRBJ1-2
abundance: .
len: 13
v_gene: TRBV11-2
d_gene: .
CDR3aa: CASSFLRLGGYTF
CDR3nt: TGTGCCAGCAGCTTCCTTAGACTAGGGGGCTACACCTTC

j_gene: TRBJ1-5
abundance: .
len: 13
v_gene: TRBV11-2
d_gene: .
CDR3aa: CASSFHTFQPQHF
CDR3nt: TGTGCCAGCAGCTTCCACACCTTTCAGCCCCAGCATTTT

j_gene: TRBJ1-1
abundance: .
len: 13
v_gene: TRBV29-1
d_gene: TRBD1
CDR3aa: CSARSGGNTEAFF
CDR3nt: TGCAGCGCACGTTCAGGGGGCAACACTGAAGCTTTCTTT

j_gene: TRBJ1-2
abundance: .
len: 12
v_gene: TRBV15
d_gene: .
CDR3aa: CATSRDGYGYTF
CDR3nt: TGTGCCACCAGCAGAGACGGTTATGGCTACACCTTC

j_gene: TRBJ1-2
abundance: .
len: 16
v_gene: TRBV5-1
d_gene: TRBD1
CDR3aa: CASSLVTGGLGYGYTF
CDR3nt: TGCGCCAGCAGCCTTGTTACAGGGGGCTTAGGATATGGCTACACCTTC

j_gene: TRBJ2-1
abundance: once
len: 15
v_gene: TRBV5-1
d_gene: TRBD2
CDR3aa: CASSPGGGSYNEQFF
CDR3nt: TGCGCCAGCAGTCCCGGGGGGGGCTCCTACAATGAGCAGTTCTTC

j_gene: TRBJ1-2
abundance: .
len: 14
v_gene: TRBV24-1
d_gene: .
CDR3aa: CATSGGHLDYGYTF
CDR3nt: TGTGCCACCAGTGGGGGACACCTTGACTATGGCTACACCTTC

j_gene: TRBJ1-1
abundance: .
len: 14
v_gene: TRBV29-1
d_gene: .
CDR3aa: CSVSRGLGNTEAFF
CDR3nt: TGCAGCGTTTCCCGAGGCCTCGGGAACACTGAAGCTTTCTTT

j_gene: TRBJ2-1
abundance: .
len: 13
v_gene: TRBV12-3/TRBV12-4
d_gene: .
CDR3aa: CASSLTSPNEQFF
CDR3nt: TGTGCCAGCAGTTTAACTAGCCCCAATGAGCAGTTCTTC

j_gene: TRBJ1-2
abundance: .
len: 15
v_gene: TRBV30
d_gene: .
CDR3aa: CAWSVMGGSDYGYTF
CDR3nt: TGTGCCTGGAGTGTAATGGGAGGGTCGGACTATGGCTACACCTTC

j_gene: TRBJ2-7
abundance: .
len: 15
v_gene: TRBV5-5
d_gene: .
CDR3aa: CASSWGQGNPLEQYF
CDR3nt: TGTGCCAGCAGCTGGGGACAAGGGAACCCCCTCGAGCAGTACTTC

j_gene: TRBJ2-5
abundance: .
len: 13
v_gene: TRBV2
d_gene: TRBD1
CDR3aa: CASRDRGTETQYF
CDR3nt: TGTGCCAGCCGGGACAGGGGGACTGAGACCCAGTACTTC

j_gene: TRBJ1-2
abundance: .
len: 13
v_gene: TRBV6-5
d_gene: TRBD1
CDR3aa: CASSIGQDYGYTF
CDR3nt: TGTGCCAGCAGCATAGGACAGGACTATGGCTACACCTTC

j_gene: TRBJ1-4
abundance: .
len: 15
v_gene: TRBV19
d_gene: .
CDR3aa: CASSIPGGGDEKLFF
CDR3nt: TGTGCCAGTAGTATCCCGGGGGGGGGCGACGAAAAACTGTTTTTT

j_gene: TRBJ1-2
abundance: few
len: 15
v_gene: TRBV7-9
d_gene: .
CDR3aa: CASSLFVRDNYGYTF
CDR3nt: TGTGCCAGCAGCTTATTTGTCAGGGATAACTATGGCTACACCTTC

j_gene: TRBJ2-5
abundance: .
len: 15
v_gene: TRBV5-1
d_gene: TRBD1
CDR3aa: CASSQGTGTGETQYF
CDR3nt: TGCGCCAGCAGCCAGGGGACAGGGACCGGGGAGACCCAGTACTTC

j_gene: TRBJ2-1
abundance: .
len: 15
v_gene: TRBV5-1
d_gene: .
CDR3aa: CASSLLAGSNNEQFF
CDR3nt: TGCGCCAGCAGCTTGCTCGCAGGGTCCAACAATGAGCAGTTCTTC

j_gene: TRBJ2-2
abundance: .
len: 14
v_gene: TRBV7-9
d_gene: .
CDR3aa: CASSLHQGPGELFF
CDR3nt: TGTGCCAGCAGCTTGCATCAGGGCCCCGGGGAGCTGTTTTTT

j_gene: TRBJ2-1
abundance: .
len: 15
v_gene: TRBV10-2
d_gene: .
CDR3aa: CASSETGENYNEQFF
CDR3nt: TGCGCCAGCAGTGAGACGGGGGAGAACTACAATGAGCAGTTCTTC

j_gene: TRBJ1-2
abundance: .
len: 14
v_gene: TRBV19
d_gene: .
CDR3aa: CASSIRRGESGYTF
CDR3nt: TGTGCCAGTAGTATCCGCAGGGGAGAGTCGGGCTACACCTTC

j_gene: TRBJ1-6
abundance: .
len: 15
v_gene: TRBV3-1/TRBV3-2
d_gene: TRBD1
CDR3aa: CASSQADRDNSPLHF
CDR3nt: TGTGCCAGCAGCCAGGCGGACAGGGATAATTCACCCCTCCACTTT

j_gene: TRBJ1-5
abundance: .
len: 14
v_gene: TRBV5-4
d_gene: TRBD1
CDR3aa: CASSRQGADQPQHF
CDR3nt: TGTGCCAGCAGCAGACAGGGGGCTGATCAGCCCCAGCATTTT

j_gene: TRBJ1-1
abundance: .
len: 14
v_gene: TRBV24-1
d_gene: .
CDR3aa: CATSDGQWNTEAFF
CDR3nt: TGTGCCACCAGTGATGGGCAGTGGAACACTGAAGCTTTCTTT

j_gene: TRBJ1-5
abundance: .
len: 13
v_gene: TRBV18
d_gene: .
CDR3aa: CASSPVTNQPQHF
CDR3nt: TGTGCCAGCTCACCCGTAACTAATCAGCCCCAGCATTTT

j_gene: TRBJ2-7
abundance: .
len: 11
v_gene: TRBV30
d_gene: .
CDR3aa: CAWSDSYEQYF
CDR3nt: TGTGCCTGGAGTGACAGCTACGAGCAGTACTTC

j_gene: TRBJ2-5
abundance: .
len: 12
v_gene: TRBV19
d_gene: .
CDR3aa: CASGDSQETQYF
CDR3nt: TGTGCCAGTGGGGACTCCCAAGAGACCCAGTACTTC

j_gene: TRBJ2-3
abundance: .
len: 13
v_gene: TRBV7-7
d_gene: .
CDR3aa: CASSLTGTDTQYF
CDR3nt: TGTGCCAGCAGCTTAACAGGGACAGATACGCAGTATTTT

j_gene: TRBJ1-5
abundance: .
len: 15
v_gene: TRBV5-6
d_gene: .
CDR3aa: CASSLGRNSNQPQHF
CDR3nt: TGTGCCAGCAGCTTGGGCAGAAATAGCAATCAGCCCCAGCATTTT

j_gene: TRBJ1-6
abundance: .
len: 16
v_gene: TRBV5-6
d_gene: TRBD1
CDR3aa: CASRSGQGGNGSPLHF
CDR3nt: TGTGCCAGCAGGTCCGGACAGGGGGGAAACGGTTCACCCCTCCACTTT